This TCR beta chain was sequenced in a study of Ad26.COV2.S vaccination and SARS-CoV-2 variants. Treatment specified: 15 to 20 received Ad26.COV2.S at low or high dose, single or two shots; 5 received placebo; per-sample allocation not given. Repertoires come from day 63 after the first vaccine or placebo injection. What was given as vaccine was an Ad26 vector encoding Wuhan-strain SARS-CoV-2 spike. TCRdb keeps only in-frame clones here, not all; method: immunoSEQ multiplex PCR. The top ten hold 2.1% of the sample, which has 300,000 to 350,000 clones, around 81% seen once. CDR1 and CDR2 (germline): LNHDA, SQIVND (reference sequence). The CDR3 is 15 amino acids. Trimming took 5 bases from V and 0 from J, leaving 11 bases between them. Only a few counts were recorded for this clone.

This rearrangement joins TRBV19 to TRBJ2-1; no clear D gene. This sample comprised peripheral blood, obtained in a trial of Ad26.COV2.S vaccine versus placebo. The sequence was obtained from a person aged 18-65 years who received the Ad26.COV2.S COVID-19 vaccine or a placebo. CDR3 sequence reads: CASSRAMSSYNEQFF. DNA for the CDR3: TGTGCCAGTAGTCGGGCTATGAGCTCCTACAATGAGCAGTTCTTC.